The source of this T cell receptor (beta chain) is a study of cytomegalovirus exposure and HLA in healthy donors. Regarding this clone: As yet, its antigen is unknown. This may be a read error, as it is one base from a much larger clone. The sample carries other DNA sequences with the same CDR3.

Overall study results and limits: Later work found that TCR association rates differed between HLA loci; DRB1 had the most and HLA-C the fewest. Information on immune exposure was restricted to one variable (CMV serostatus).

A multiplex PCR was run with 60 Vbeta primers and 13 Jbeta primers. Assay used: immunoSEQ multiplex PCR; TCRdb lists only in-frame clones, some missing. The table records some 130,000 clones, approximately 82% of them present only once. This CDR3 region has 13 residues. Trimming removed 5 bases from V and 8 bases from J; junction bases left unmatched: 3. Germline V gene lookup returns CDR1 MDHEN and CDR2 SYDVKM. This clonotype originated in a female donor in good health and CMV-seronegative. The chain couples TRBV28 to TRBJ1-4; 9 nucleotides align to TRBD1. Input material: PBMCs. The CDR3 DNA reads as TGTGCCAGCAGTCGTGACAGGGGGGAAAAACTGTTTTTT. Its protein is CASSRDRGEKLFF.